This section outlines one TCR beta chain sequence together with its context. The target antigen is unknown. Those donating, healthy Caucasian individuals from Russia, were aged roughly 6 to 90. PBMCs were isolated at a quantity of at least 7 million per sample. The use of a sample-barcoded 5' primer and a J-beta primer mix characterized a second PCR of about 7 to 12 cycles. MiXCR was run by TCRdb on the 5' RACE reads, yielding one entry per CDR3 protein. Of almost 800,000 distinct CDR3 sequences in the sample, roughly 64% are singletons; the top ten hold approximately 20%. The data were taken from a study of blood T cells in healthy people across ages. The V end lost 6 bases, the J end lost 10 bases, and 25 bases lay between the germline ends. The germline V gene has CDR1 KGHSH and CDR2 LQKENI. CDR3 length equals 17 residues. Regarding the study as a whole: There were more naive CD4+ cells and higher diversity in long-lived donors than in aged donors. Diversity of TCR beta per million T cells declined in a roughly linear way with age.

The receptor comes from a man aged 25 to 40 in good health. The chain uses TRBV18 and TRBJ1-6; D is undetermined. Sequenced: blood. CDR3 DNA: TGTGCCAGCTCCGCCCTGGGCCACGGCGGCCTTCCATCACCCCTCCACTTT. The encoded protein is CASSALGHGGLPSPLHF.